This T cell receptor (beta chain) emerged from a study of monozygotic twins with cystic fibrosis (dated by TCRdb to about 2021). The study in broad terms: Barcoded libraries were made from three micrograms of fragmented DNA using approximately 14 PCR cycles. To assess genetic influence on V and J gene usage, the study compared TCR beta repertoires within and across 16 monozygotic twin pairs with cystic fibrosis. The cohort comprised ten female and six male twin pairs aged roughly 2.0 to 40 years, median about 9.3 years, mostly children and adolescents. On the day of blood sampling, twins were ranked among over a thousand cohort participants for weight-for-height and for FEVPerc (FEV1 disease centile). Data for three of the twin pairs had already been reported earlier in a different context.

Following the manufacturer's instructions, the researchers used the immunoSEQ immune profiling system to amplify TCR beta CDR3 regions via multiplex PCR. An Illumina NextSeq system was used to carry out the sequencing. In the paper's pipeline: Sequence data were processed on the immunoSEQ Analyzer platform, and clonality was calculated as the square root of Simpson's index of productive rearrangements. V and J usage similarity was measured by Jensen-Shannon distance, and CDR3 generation probabilities were computed with OLGA. The immuneACCESS database (August 2020) and VDJdb (December 2020) were searched for shared CDR3 sequences. This is the immuneACCESS table as TCRdb keeps it, with only in-frame sequences that have V and J called. A part of the clones is gone; compared with another copy, unresolved V genes explain less than half, and the rest is unexplained. The V and J calls and clone size come from that table; D and trimming were worked out from the DNA. The sample contains 12,000 to 15,000 clones, approximately 98% of them found a single time. The ten largest clonotypes hold 0.41% of the sample.

About this clone itself: Its antigen is unknown. Nothing much larger sits one base from this clone, and base qualities are not available.

The twin pairs came from the European Cystic Fibrosis Twin and Sibling Study Cohort, which recruited patients from over a hundred CF clinics across 14 European countries. Zygosity and CFTR genotype were verified in-house, with zygosity tested by multiplex PCR of nine short tandem repeat loci. Peripheral blood was sampled from each twin, with clinical parameters recorded on the day of blood sampling. Genomic DNA was isolated from peripheral blood cells with phenol/chloroform and kept in TE buffer at 4 degrees C. Overall results and qualifications from the work: Only a small cohort was studied, and no association of shared CDR3 numbers with age, concordance or disease severity was found. The greatest similarity to the co-twin was observed for V gene usage in 13 of 16 pairs and for J usage in 8 of 16 pairs, which suggested genetic constraints. Simpson clonality was generally low (median about 0.0097), suggesting a naive-dominated repertoire, with higher clonality in the most severely affected patients. Monozygotic CF twin pairs shared significantly more nucleotide-identical clonotypes within each pair than unrelated CF individuals shared with one another (P = 0.000026, Mann-Whitney).

The TCR sequence derives from a girl aged 2-10 years with cystic fibrosis. The specimen was blood.

The nucleotide sequence is TGCGCCAGCAGCCCCCCGGGACTAGCGGGCTTGGGTGAGCAGTTCTTC. It translates as CASSPPGLAGLGEQFF. The chain is made from TRBV4-3 and TRBJ2-1, with 12 central nucleotides matching TRBD2. Ends trimmed: V by 4 bases, J by 9 bases; bases unmatched to a gene: 10. Looking up the germline V gene yields CDR1 LGHNA and CDR2 YSLEER. The CDR3 sequence holds 16 residues, the cysteine and phenylalanine included. Only the CDR3 part of the read is kept: 48 bases, read in frame from the first base.